This TCR beta chain was documented in a study of identical twins. The CDR3 loop spans 13 amino acids. Trimming removed 2 bases from V and 11 bases from J, with 10 bases in between. The V gene's germline CDR1 is MNHEY and CDR2 SMNVEV (reference sequence). TCRdb reanalysed the 5' RACE reads using MiXCR and keeps one entry per CDR3 protein. The table has approximately 890,000 distinct CDR3 sequences, 12% seen once. Study-wide results and limits: Cross-sectional statistics underpinned the conclusions; the same donors were not followed. Fewer insertions characterized abundant cord blood beta clonotypes, whereas memory repertoires showed none.

This clonotype was seen many times. The antigen is undetermined. These data are also associated with another study on yellow fever vaccine responses in identical twins.

This clonotype originated in a woman younger than 35 in good health. The specimen was PBMCs. The rearrangement uses TRBV27 and TRBJ1-6, with D perhaps matching TRBD1 (6 bases). DNA for the CDR3: TGTGCCAGCAGTTTAGGGGGGCGGCCACCCCTCCACTTT. Encoded protein: CASSLGGRPPLHF.